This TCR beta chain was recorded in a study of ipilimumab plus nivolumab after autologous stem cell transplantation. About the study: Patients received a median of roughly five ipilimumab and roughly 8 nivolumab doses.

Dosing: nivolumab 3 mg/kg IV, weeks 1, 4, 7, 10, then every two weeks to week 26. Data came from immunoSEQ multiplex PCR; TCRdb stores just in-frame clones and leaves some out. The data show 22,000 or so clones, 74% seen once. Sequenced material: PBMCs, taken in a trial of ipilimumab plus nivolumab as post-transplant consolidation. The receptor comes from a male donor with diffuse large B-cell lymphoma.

The CDR3 nucleotides read TGTGCCAGCAGCCAGGGCGGGACTAGCACAGATACGCAGTATTTT. Translated, it gives CASSQGGTSTDTQYF. The J gene is TRBJ2-3, the V gene TRBV5-4; possibly TRBD2 for D (6 bases). CDR1 is SGHNT and CDR2 is YYREEE in the germline V gene (reference sequence). V gave up 4 bases and J gave up 0 bases, with 12 bases separating them. The CDR3 contains 15 residues.